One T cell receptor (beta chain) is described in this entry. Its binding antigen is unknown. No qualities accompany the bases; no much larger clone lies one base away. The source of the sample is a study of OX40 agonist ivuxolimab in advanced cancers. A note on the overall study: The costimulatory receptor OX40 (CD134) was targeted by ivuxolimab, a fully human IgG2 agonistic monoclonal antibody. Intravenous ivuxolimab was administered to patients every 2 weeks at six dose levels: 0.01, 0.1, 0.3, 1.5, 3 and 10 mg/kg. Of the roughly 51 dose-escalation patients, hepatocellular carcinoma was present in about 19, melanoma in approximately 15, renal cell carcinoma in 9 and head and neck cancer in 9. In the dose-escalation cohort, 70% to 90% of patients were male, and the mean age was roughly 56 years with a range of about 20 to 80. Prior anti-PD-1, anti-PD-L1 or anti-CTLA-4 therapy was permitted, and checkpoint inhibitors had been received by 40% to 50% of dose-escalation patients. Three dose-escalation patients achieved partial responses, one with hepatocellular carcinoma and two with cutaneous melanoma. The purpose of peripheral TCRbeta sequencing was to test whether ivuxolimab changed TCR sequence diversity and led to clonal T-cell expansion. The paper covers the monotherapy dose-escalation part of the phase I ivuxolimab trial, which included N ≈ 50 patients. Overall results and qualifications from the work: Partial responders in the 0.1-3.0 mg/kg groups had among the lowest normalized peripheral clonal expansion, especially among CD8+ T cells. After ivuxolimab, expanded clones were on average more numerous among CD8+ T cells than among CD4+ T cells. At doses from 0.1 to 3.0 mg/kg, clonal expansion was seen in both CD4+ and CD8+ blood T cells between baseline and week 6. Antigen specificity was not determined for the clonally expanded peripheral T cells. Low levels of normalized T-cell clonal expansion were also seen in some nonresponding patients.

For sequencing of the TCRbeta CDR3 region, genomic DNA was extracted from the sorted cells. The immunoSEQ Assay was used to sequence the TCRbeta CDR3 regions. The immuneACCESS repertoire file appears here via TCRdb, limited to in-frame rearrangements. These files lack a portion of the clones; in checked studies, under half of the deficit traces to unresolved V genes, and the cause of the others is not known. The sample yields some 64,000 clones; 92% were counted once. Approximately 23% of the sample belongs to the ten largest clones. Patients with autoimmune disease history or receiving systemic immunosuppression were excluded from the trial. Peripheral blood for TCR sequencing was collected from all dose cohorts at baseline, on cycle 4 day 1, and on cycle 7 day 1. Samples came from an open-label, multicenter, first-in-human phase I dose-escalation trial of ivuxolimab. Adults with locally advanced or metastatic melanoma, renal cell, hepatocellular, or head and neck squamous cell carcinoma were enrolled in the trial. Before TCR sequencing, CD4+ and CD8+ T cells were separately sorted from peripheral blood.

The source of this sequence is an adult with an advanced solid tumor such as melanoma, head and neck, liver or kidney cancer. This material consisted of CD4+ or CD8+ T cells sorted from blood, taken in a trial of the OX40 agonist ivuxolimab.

The DNA sequence is TGTGCCAGCAGTGAGAAGTGGGATGGCTACACCTTC. It translates to CASSEKWDGYTF. The V and J segments used are TRBV2 and TRBJ1-2, with the D gene too uncertain to name. Trimming at the junction amounts to 3 bases on V and 6 bases on J, and the germline ends lie 8 bases apart. Taken from cysteine to phenylalanine, the CDR3 has 12 residues. Solely the CDR3 DNA is kept, with 36 bases framed from the first base. CDR1 and CDR2, looked up from the germline V gene, are SNHLY and FYNNEI.